This note documents a single T cell receptor (beta chain) sequence. This entry belongs to a study of blood T cells in healthy people across ages. The CDR3 consists of 14 residues. CDR1 is MGHRA, CDR2 YSYEKL, per germline. Trimming cost V 1 base and J 12 bases; bases outside gene matches: 7. A second PCR, run for about 7 to 11 cycles, used a sample-barcoded 5' primer plus a J-beta primer mix. TCRdb ran MiXCR on the 5' RACE reads and lists one entry per CDR3 protein. The sample carries 1.5 million to 1.9 million distinct CDR3 sequences, approximately 43% recorded once. The sequence came from a woman aged 18-29 years in good health. The chain links TRBV4-1 to TRBJ1-5; 9 nucleotides line up with TRBD1. What was sequenced was blood. The CDR3 bases are TGCGCCAGCAGCCAAGCCGGACAGGGGCTCCACCAGCATTTT. Protein product: CASSQAGQGLHQHF.